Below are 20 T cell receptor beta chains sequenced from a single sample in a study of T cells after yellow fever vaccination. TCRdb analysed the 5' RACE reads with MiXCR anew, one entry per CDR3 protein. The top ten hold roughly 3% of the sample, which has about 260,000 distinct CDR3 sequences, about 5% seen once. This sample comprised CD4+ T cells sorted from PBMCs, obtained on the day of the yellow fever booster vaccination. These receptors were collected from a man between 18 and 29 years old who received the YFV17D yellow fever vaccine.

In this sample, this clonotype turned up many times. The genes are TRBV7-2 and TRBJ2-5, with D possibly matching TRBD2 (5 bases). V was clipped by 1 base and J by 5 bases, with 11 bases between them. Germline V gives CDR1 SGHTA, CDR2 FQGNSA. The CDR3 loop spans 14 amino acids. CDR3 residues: CASSLGLAYETQYF. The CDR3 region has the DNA TGTGCCAGCAGCTTAGGCCTAGCCTACGAGACCCAGTACTTC.

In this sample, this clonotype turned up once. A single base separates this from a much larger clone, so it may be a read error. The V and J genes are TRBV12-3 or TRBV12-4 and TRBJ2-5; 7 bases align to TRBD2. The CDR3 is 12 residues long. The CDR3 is CSSSGIAGTQYF. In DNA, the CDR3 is TGTTCCAGCAGCGGGATAGCCGGGACCCAGTACTTC.

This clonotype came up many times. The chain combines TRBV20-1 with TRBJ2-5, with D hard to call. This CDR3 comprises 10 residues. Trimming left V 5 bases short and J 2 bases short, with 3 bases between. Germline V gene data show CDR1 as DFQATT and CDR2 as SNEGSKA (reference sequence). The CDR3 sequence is CSAAQETQYF. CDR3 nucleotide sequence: TGCAGTGCTGCTCAAGAGACCCAGTACTTC.

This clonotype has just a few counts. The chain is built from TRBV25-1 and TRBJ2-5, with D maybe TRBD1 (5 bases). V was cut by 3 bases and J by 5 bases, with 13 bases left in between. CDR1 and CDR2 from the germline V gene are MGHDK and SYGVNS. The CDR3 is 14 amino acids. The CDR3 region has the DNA TGTGCCAGCAGTGAGACAGCCCGCCCTGAGACCCAGTACTTC. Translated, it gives CASSETARPETQYF.

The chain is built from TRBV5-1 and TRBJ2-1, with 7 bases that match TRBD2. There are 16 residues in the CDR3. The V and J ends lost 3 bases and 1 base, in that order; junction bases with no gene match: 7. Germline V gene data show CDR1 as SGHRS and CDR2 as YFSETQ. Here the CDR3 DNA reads TGCGCCAGCAGCTACTTTGGCGGGGGATCCTACAATGAGCAGTTCTTC. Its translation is CASSYFGGGSYNEQFF.

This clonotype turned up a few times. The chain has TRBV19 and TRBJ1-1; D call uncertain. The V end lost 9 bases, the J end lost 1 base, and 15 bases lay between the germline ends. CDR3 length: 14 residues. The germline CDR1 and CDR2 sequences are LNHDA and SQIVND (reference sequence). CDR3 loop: CASTSGFGNTEAFF. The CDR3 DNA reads TGTGCCAGCACCTCGGGTTTTGGGAACACTGAAGCTTTCTTT.

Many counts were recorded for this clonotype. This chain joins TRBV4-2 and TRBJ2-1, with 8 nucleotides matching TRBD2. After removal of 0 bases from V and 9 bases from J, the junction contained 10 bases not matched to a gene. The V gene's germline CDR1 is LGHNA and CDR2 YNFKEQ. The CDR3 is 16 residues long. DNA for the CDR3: TGTGCCAGCAGCCAAGATATCGGGGGGGGGCAACTTGAGCAGTTCTTC. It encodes CASSQDIGGGQLEQFF.

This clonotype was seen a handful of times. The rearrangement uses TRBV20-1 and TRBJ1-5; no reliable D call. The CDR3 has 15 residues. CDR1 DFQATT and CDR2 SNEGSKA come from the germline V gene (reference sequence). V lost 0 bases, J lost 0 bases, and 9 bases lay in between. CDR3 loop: CSAREGVYSNQPQHF. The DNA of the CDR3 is TGCAGTGCTAGAGAGGGAGTTTATAGCAATCAGCCCCAGCATTTT.

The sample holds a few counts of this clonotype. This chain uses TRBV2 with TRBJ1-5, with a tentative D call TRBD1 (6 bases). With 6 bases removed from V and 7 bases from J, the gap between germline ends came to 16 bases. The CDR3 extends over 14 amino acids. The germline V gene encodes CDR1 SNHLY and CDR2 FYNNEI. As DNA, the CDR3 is TGTGCCAGCAGCTTGGGGACAAGGCGGCAGCCCCAGCATTTT. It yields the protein CASSLGTRRQPQHF.

The CDR3 reads CASRSTRGKQYV. The CDR3 nucleotides read TGTGCCAGCAGGTCTACACGGGGGAAGCAGTACGTC. This chain links TRBV6-5 with TRBJ2-7; tentative D call: TRBD2 (6 bases). From germline, CDR1 is MNHEY and CDR2 SVGAGI. V was shortened by 6 bases and J by 8 bases, with 14 bases between the two germline ends. The CDR3 length is 12 residues.

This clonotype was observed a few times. The CDR3 loop reads CASSQVTGGLRNEQFF. In DNA form, the CDR3 reads TGCGCCAGCAGCCAAGTAACGGGGGGGCTTCGCAATGAGCAGTTCTTC. V is TRBV4-3 and J is TRBJ2-1, with 8 bases that match TRBD2. The CDR3 sequence is 16 residues long. CDR1 is LGHNA and CDR2 is YSLEER in the germline V gene. Losses at the gene ends were 1 base for V and 6 bases for J; bases not matched to a gene: 8.

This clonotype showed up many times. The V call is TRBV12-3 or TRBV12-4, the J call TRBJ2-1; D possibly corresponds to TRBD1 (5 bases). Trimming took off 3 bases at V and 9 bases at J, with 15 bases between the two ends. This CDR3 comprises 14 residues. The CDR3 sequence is CASSFSTGTGEQFF. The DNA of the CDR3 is TGTGCCAGCAGTTTCTCAACAGGAACCGGTGAGCAGTTCTTC.

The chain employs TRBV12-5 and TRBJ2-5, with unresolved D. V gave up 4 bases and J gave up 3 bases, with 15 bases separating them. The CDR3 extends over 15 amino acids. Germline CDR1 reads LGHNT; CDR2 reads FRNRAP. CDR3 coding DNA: TGTGCTAGTGGTTCCCCTCAAAGTGGAAAAGAGACCCAGTACTTC. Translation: CASGSPQSGKETQYF.

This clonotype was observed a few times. The CDR3 DNA follows: TGTGCCAGCAGCTTGACGGAAGGTTTCGAGGGATCACCCCTCCACTTT. Its protein is CASSLTEGFEGSPLHF. The genes are TRBV12-3 or TRBV12-4 and TRBJ1-6; D is unresolved. The V end lost 6 bases, the J end lost 10 bases, and 22 bases lay between the germline ends. CDR3 length: 16 residues.

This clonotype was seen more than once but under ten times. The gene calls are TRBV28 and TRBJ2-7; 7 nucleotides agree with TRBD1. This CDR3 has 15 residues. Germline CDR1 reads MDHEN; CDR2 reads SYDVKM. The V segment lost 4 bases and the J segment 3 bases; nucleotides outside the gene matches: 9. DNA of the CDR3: TGTGCCAGCAGTTCCGAGATTGACAGGGTCTACGAGCAGTACGTC. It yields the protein CASSSEIDRVYEQYV.

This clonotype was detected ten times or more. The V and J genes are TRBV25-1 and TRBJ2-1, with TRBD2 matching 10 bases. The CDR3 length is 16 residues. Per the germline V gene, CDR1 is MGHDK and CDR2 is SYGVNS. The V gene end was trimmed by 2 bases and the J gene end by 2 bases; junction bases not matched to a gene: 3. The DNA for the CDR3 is TGTGCCAGCAGTGAACCCAGCGGGGGGGCCTACAATGAGCAGTTCTTC. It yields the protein CASSEPSGGAYNEQFF. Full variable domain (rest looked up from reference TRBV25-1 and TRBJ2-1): EADIYQTPRYLVIGTGKKITLECSQTMGHDKMYWYQQDPGMELHLIHYSYGVNSTEKGDLSSESTVSRIRTEHFPLTLESARPSHTSQYLCASSEPSGGAYNEQFFGPGTRLTVL.

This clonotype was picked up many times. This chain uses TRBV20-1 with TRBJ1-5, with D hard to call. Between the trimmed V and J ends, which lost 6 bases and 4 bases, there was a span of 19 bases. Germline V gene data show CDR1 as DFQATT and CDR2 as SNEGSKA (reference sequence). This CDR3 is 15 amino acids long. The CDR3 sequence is CSAPEGSSGNQPQHF. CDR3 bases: TGCAGTGCCCCCGAGGGAAGTAGTGGGAATCAGCCCCAGCATTTT.

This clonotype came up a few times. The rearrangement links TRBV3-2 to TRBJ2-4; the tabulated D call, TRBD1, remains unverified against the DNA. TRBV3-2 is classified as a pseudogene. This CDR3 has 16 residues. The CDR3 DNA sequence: TGTGCCAGCAGCCAAGATTTAGGGGGGCACAAAAACATTCAGTACTTC. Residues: CASSQDLGGHKNIQYF.

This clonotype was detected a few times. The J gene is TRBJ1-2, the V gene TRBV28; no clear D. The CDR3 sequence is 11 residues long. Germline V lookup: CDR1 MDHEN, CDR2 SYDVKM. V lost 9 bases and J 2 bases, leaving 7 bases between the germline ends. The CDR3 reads CASRENYGYTF. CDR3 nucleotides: TGTGCCAGTCGGGAAAACTATGGCTACACCTTC.

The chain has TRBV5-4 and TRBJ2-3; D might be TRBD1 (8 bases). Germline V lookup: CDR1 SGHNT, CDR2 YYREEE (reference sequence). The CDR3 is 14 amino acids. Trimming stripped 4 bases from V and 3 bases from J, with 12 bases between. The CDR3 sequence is CASSGGDRTDTQYF. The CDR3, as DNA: TGTGCCAGCAGCGGGGGGGACAGGACAGATACGCAGTATTTT.